This TCR beta chain stems from a study of control samples from healthy donors and cancer patients. Libraries were prepared by immunoSEQ multiplex PCR; TCRdb keeps only in-frame clonotypes and omits some of them. The sample holds around 170,000 clones; roughly 89% are singletons and the top ten take roughly 1.5%. The length of the CDR3 is 11 residues. V dropped 5 bases and J dropped 8 bases, with 6 bases sitting between them. The TCR originated in a woman in her forties or fifties in good health. V is TRBV12-3 or TRBV12-4 and J is TRBJ1-4; D remains ambiguous. Sequences were obtained from blood. The CDR3 sequence is CASSTREKLFF. The CDR3 DNA reads as TGTGCCAGCAGTACAAGGGAAAAACTGTTTTTT.